Listed here is a single T cell receptor (beta chain). Its matching antigen is unknown. 13 Jbeta primers and 60 Vbeta primers were used for the PCR. Repertoires were generated with immunoSEQ multiplex PCR, while TCRdb's copy carries only in-frame clones and drops some. The repertoire holds 150,000 to 170,000 clones, with around 68% as singletons. It was healthy bone marrow donors who served as donors. The data stem from a study of cytomegalovirus exposure and HLA in healthy donors. Findings and limits, study-wide: In a later analysis, at a false discovery rate of 0.05, about 17,000 TCR beta sequences matched HLA alleles. A missense DCLRE1C variant was associated with V- and J-gene trimming of TCR beta chains in a later analysis, and an independent cohort replicated the association. It emerged from a later analysis that several of the most significant clusters appeared to be linked to common viral pathogens.

The clonotype was recovered from a man between 25 and 39 years old in good health and CMV-seronegative. Specimen: PBMCs.

CDR3 amino acids: CASSHEYRGAYEQYF. The CDR3 DNA is TGCGCCAGCAGCCATGAATACAGGGGTGCCTACGAGCAGTACTTC. V is TRBV4-3 and J is TRBJ2-7; 7 bases line up with TRBD1. CDR1 LGHNA and CDR2 YSLEER come from the germline V gene. The CDR3 sequence is 15 residues long. The ends lost 3 bases at V and 2 bases at J; junction bases unmatched: 7.